This TCR beta chain was observed in a study of T cell clones after liver transplantation (dated by TCRdb to about 2019). Concerning the study at large: The samples were obtained from ITN030ST, a randomized trial that attempted immunosuppression withdrawal within 2 years after liver transplantation. Blood samples were collected pre-transplant, pre-randomization before withdrawal, and post-randomization after either full withdrawal or failed withdrawal. As an antigen-independent comparator for the donor-reactive sequences, third party-reactive TCRbeta sequences from pre-transplant MLRs were identified as well. Of the eight recipients, a few were HCV-positive, while the remaining recipients had been transplanted for non-autoimmune, non-viral indications. A cohort of 8 liver transplant recipients was studied, of whom 3 were classified as tolerant and 5 as non-tolerant. The subjects received no induction therapy and were kept on standard immunosuppression until randomization at 12-24 months post-transplant. Tolerance meant complete immunosuppression withdrawal for at least one year without liver enzymes rising beyond twice the upper limit of normal. Donor-reactive T cell clones were identified by TCRbeta sequencing following a pre-transplant mixed lymphocyte reaction and were subsequently tracked in post-transplant blood. What the work shows at the level of the full study, not this receptor alone: The conclusions were considered preliminary, being limited by small, heterogeneous patient numbers and non-standardized post-transplant time points. A greater decline was seen for donor-reactive sequences than for third party-reactive sequences, suggesting partial antigen-specific deletion unrelated to withdrawal success. After accounting for repertoire turnover, donor-reactive detection was significantly reduced in 7 of 8 subjects for CD4 and 8 of 8 for CD8. Because no allograft tissue specimens were available, donor-reactive T cells may have migrated into the graft instead of being deleted. In 5 of 8 subjects, regardless of tolerance or HCV status, circulating donor-reactive CD4 TCRbeta sequences dropped significantly post-transplant. Low numbers of available donor cells limited the measurable donor-reactive repertoire in two subjects.

Thawed unstimulated PBMCs were stained for CD3, CD4 and CD8 and FACS-sorted into CD3+CD4+ and CD3+CD8+ populations. Each of the 8 studied subjects was randomized to immunosuppression withdrawal. The Qiagen DNeasy Blood and Tissue Kit was used to isolate genomic DNA. Using immunoSEQ, frozen genomic DNA was subjected to high-throughput TCRbeta CDR3 sequencing, a process that included PCR amplification, mapping, bias correction and internal controls. In the paper's pipeline: Only productive rearrangements were retained, and each unique TCRbeta sequence was defined by its CDR3 nucleotide sequence together with its V and J gene. Donor-reactive sequences required at least 5-fold expansion in CFSE-low cells versus unstimulated pre-transplant cells and at least 0.01% frequency. To ensure at least 90% detection power, minimum frequency thresholds were set for each subject based on that subject's lowest-template unstimulated sample. Jensen-Shannon divergence between the top 1000 TCRbeta sequences post- versus pre-transplant served as the measure of repertoire turnover. Changes in detection of donor-reactive sequences were tested with two-sided Fisher's exact tests. TCRdb mirrors the immuneACCESS table, restricted to in-frame sequences. Some clones are absent from its copies; in checked studies, under half trace to an unresolved V gene, and the reason for the others is unknown. V, J and clone size derive from that table, while D and trimming were established from the DNA sequence. This sample gives under 130,000 clones in total; around 84% of them show up just once. Of the sample, around 3% falls within the top ten clones.

Regarding this clone: Its recognized antigen is unknown. There are no base qualities to consult, and no much larger clone falls within one base.

The CDR3 contains 13 residues, cysteine and phenylalanine counted. The DNA shown is the 39-base CDR3, in frame from base 1. V loses 2 bases of germline sequence and J loses 10 bases, and the interval between the two ends is 15 bases. The germline V gene (reference sequence) yields MNHEY for CDR1 and SMNVEV for CDR2. This receptor was identified in a human patient who received a liver transplant. After a transplant, some T cells may be the graft donor's own cells. The chain couples TRBV27 to TRBJ2-7; the D gene cannot be resolved reliably. The source material was CD4+ T cells from blood, sampled around 4 years after liver transplant. CDR3 region: CASSLALGPDQYF. The DNA reads as follows: TGTGCCAGCAGTTTAGCCCTAGGACCCGACCAGTACTTC.